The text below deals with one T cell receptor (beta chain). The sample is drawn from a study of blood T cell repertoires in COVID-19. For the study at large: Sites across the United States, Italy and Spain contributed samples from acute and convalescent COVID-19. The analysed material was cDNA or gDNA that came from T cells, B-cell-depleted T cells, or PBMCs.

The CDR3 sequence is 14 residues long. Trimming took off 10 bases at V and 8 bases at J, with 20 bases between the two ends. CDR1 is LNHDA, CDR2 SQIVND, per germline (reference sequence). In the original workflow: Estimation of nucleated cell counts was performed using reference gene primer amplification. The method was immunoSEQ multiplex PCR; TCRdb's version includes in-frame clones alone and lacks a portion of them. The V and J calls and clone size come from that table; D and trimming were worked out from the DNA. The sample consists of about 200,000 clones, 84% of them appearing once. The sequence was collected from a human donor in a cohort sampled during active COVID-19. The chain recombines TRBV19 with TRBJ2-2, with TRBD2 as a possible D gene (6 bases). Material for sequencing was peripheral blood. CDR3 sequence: CATHTDGGVGELFF. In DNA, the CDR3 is TGTGCCACCCATACGGACGGGGGAGTAGGGGAGCTGTTTTTT.